These 32 T cell receptor beta chains came from one sample sequenced in a study of T-cell reconstitution after alpha-beta-depleted transplantation in children. Preparing the TCRbeta library involved the use of unique molecular identifiers. Using its own MiXCR run on the PCR reads, TCRdb lists one record per CDR3 protein. Seen here are a few hundred thousand distinct CDR3 sequences, 9.9% observed once, and the top ten hold 10%. The material sequenced was PBMCs from the stem cell graft donor, taken from the stem cell graft. The receptors were sampled from a human donor who donated a stem cell graft to a child with SCID.

This chain links TRBV2 with TRBJ2-7; 7 bases align to TRBD1. This CDR3 has 15 residues. With 2 bases clipped from V and 4 bases from J, the junction kept 8 bases outside the gene matches. Germline CDR1 is SNHLY and CDR2 is FYNNEI. The CDR3 region has the DNA TGTGCCAGCAGTGAATCGAGACAGGGTGTGTACGAGCAGTACTTC. This translates into CASSESRQGVYEQYF.

The J gene is TRBJ1-6, the V gene TRBV24-1; unclear D gene. This CDR3 comprises 13 residues. Germline lookup yields CDR1 KGHDR and CDR2 SFDVKD. V was shortened by 8 bases and J by 7 bases, with 11 bases between the two germline ends. The CDR3 sequence: CATKRTENSPLHF. As DNA, the CDR3 is TGTGCCACCAAACGGACGGAAAATTCACCCCTCCACTTT.

This clonotype showed up many times. The DNA for the CDR3 is TGCGCCAGCAGAAGGACAGGGGAAACTGAAGCTTTCTTT. It specifies CASRRTGETEAFF. The J gene is TRBJ1-1, the V gene TRBV5-1; 9 bases line up with TRBD1. Per germline, CDR1 SGHRS and CDR2 YFSETQ. V trimming: 5 bases; J trimming: 5 bases; junction bases outside the gene matches: 4. This CDR3 contains 13 residues.

The genes are TRBV7-3 and TRBJ1-2; 8 nucleotides agree with TRBD1. The CDR3 contains 16 residues. The ends lost 5 bases at V and 1 base at J; junction bases unmatched: 9. Germline V gene sequence: CDR1 SGHTA, CDR2 FQGTGA. DNA for the CDR3: TGTGCCAGCAGCCCCCTGGACAGGGACCTTAACTATGGCTACACCTTC. This translates into CASSPLDRDLNYGYTF.

This clonotype is medium-sized within its sample. The genes are TRBV5-1 and TRBJ2-1; 11 nucleotides line up with TRBD2. CDR3 size: 14 residues. V was clipped by 1 base and J by 11 bases; unmatched bases: 5. Germline loops: CDR1 SGHRS, CDR2 YFSETQ. CDR3 DNA sequence: TGCGCCAGCAGCTTGAATAGCGGGGGGGTTCAGCAGTTCTTC. Translated, it gives CASSLNSGGVQQFF.

This clonotype was recorded a few times. The chain has TRBV12-3 or TRBV12-4 and TRBJ1-5; TRBD1 matches 9 bases. The J segment lost 3 bases and the V segment lost 1 base, leaving 7 bases of the junction unmatched. The CDR3 extends over 17 amino acids. The CDR3 protein is CASSLEDRGFSNQPQHF. The CDR3 bases are TGTGCCAGCAGTTTAGAAGACAGGGGGTTCTCCAATCAGCCCCAGCATTTT.

V usage is TRBV7-8 and J usage is TRBJ2-5; TRBD2 matches 11 bases. This CDR3 contains 19 residues. Germline CDR1 SGHVS, CDR2 FQNEAQ. Trimming cost V 1 base and J 2 bases; bases outside gene matches: 12. The CDR3 region has the DNA TGTGCCAGCAGCTTAGAGTGGTTAGCGGGGGGGCGGGGACAAGAGACCCAGTACTTC. It specifies CASSLEWLAGGRGQETQYF.

The V gene is TRBV5-6, the J gene TRBJ2-1, with TRBD2 matching over 7 bases. Germline V gene sequence: CDR1 SGHDT, CDR2 YYEEEE. This CDR3 region has 18 residues. V was pared by 1 base and J by 7 bases, with 17 bases of the junction left unmatched. CDR3 region: CASSLIGSRAGVRNEQFF. Written as DNA, the CDR3 is TGTGCCAGCAGCTTGATAGGGTCCCGGGCGGGGGTGAGGAATGAGCAGTTCTTC.

This clonotype occurred a few times. Sequence at one end of the junction differs from germline and may be a read error. V and J are TRBV19 and TRBJ2-7; D uncertain. Germline V CDR1 and CDR2: LNHDA, SQIVND (reference sequence). The CDR3 is made up of 14 amino acids. CDR3 sequence: CASSISGLPYEQYF. Here the CDR3 DNA reads TGTGCCAGCAGTATTTCGGGTTTACCCTACGAGCAGTACTTC.

The chain carries TRBV6-1 and TRBJ2-7; the match to TRBD2 covers 8 bases. The CDR3 contains 14 residues. With 6 bases clipped from V and 3 bases from J, the junction kept 7 bases outside the gene matches. Germline values: CDR1 MNHNS, CDR2 SASEGT. This chain's CDR3 is CASRTSGENYEQYF. The CDR3, as DNA: TGTGCCAGCAGAACTAGCGGAGAAAACTACGAGCAGTACTTC.

The V gene is TRBV12-3 or TRBV12-4, the J gene TRBJ1-2; 8 bases agree with TRBD1. This CDR3 is built from 13 residues. The junction had 5 bases not matched to a gene; V was cut back by 7 bases and J by 4 bases. CDR3 DNA sequence: TGTGCCAGCACTAAGGACAGGGTCTATGGCTACACCTTC. Protein product: CASTKDRVYGYTF.

This clonotype was observed a few times. The gene calls are TRBV5-4 and TRBJ2-3, with TRBD1 matching over 7 bases. CDR3 length equals 15 residues. V gave up 2 bases and J gave up 4 bases; unmatched junction bases: 7. Germline values: CDR1 SGHNT, CDR2 YYREEE (reference sequence). The CDR3 bases are TGTGCCAGCAGCTTTCCAGACAGGGCTCCAGATACGCAGTATTTT. Encoded protein: CASSFPDRAPDTQYF.

The chain uses TRBV29-1 and TRBJ1-2; 9 bases map to TRBD1. The CDR3 length is 13 residues. The germline V gene has CDR1 SQVTM and CDR2 ANQGSEA. With V trimmed by 7 bases and J by 7 bases, 10 bases remained unmatched. CDR3: CSDTGTGNLGYTF. The DNA for the CDR3 is TGCAGCGACACCGGGACAGGGAACCTTGGCTACACCTTC.

In this sample, this clonotype turned up a few times. The CDR3 DNA reads as TGCAGTGCTAGACACGCTCCGGGACAGGGGGCCGGAACCGGGGAGCTGTTTTTT. Translated: CSARHAPGQGAGTGELFF. The chain carries TRBV20-1 and TRBJ2-2, with 12 bases lining up with TRBD1. This CDR3 is 18 amino acids long. Germline CDR1 reads DFQATT; CDR2 reads SNEGSKA (reference sequence). J was trimmed by 5 bases and V by 2 bases; bases with no gene match: 12.

J is TRBJ2-3 and V is TRBV9; 7 bases align to TRBD2. The CDR3 is 13 residues long. V was pared by 3 bases and J by 3 bases, with 1 base of the junction left unmatched. Germline lookup yields CDR1 SGDLS and CDR2 YYNGEE. The CDR3: CASSAGGTDTQYF. CDR3 in DNA: TGTGCCAGCAGCGCCGGGGGGACAGATACGCAGTATTTT.

The sample holds many counts of this clonotype. This chain connects TRBV5-8 to TRBJ1-1; D might be TRBD1 (5 bases). Trimming took 8 bases from V and 5 from J, leaving 19 bases between them. This CDR3 has 14 amino acids. Germline V lookup: CDR1 SGHTS, CDR2 YDEGEE. CDR3 sequence: CARKVQGAVTEAFF. The CDR3 region has the DNA TGTGCCAGAAAGGTTCAAGGGGCCGTTACTGAAGCTTTCTTT.

This clonotype was seen a handful of times. The rearrangement joins TRBV7-2 to TRBJ1-1, with D uncertain. Looked up from germline, CDR1 is SGHTA and CDR2 is FQGNSA. V dropped 2 bases and J dropped 8 bases, with 12 bases sitting between them. CDR3 length: 13 amino acids. The CDR3 nucleotides are TGTGCCAGCAGCTTATATGGCATTCCGGAAGCTTTCTTT. It yields the protein CASSLYGIPEAFF.

This clonotype was detected only a few times. The CDR3 reads CASSRTILYEQYF. The CDR3 coding sequence is TGTGCCAGCAGCCGAACTATCCTCTACGAGCAGTACTTC. The chain couples TRBV12-3 or TRBV12-4 to TRBJ2-7, with D unresolved. This CDR3 is 13 amino acids long. The germline V and J ends were trimmed by 6 bases and 3 bases, with 12 bases remaining between them.

There are many counts of this clonotype. A read error may account for a junction end that differs from germline. The CDR3 is CSVQEGDTQYF. DNA for the CDR3: TGCAGCGTTCAAGAGGGGGATACGCAGTATTTT. The chain couples TRBV29-1 to TRBJ2-3; D tentatively reads TRBD1 or TRBD2 (5 bases each). The CDR3 consists of 11 residues. Germline CDR1 SQVTM, CDR2 ANQGSEA.

This clonotype was seen ten or more times. The chain employs TRBV20-1 and TRBJ1-1; D is possibly TRBD1 (5 bases). Germline loops: CDR1 DFQATT, CDR2 SNEGSKA (reference sequence). Deletions cut 4 bases from V and 2 bases from J, with 11 bases between. The CDR3 totals 13 residues. CDR3 region: CSAIPTENTEAFF. The DNA for the CDR3 is TGCAGTGCTATCCCGACAGAAAACACTGAAGCTTTCTTT.

This clonotype occurred many times. The V and J genes are TRBV7-6 and TRBJ1-1, with D perhaps matching TRBD1 (5 bases). V dropped 5 bases and J dropped 1 base, with 8 bases sitting between them. CDR1 SGHVS and CDR2 FNYEAQ come from the germline V gene. This CDR3 has 13 residues. The CDR3 DNA reads as TGTGCCAGCAGCAATCAGGGGAACACTGAAGCTTTCTTT. Translated, it gives CASSNQGNTEAFF. The full variable domain, rest sourced from reference TRBV7-6 and TRBJ1-1, is GAGVSQSPRYKVTKRGQDVALRCDPISGHVSLYWYRQALGQGPEFLTYFNYEAQQDKSGLPNDRFSAERPEGSISTLTIQRTEQRDSAMYRCASSNQGNTEAFFGQGTRLTVV.

The CDR3 region is CASSPRGSGGADTQYF. CDR3 DNA: TGTGCCAGCAGCCCCCGGGGAAGCGGGGGGGCCGATACGCAGTATTTT. The gene calls are TRBV9 and TRBJ2-3; 10 nucleotides match TRBD2. The V gene's germline CDR1 is SGDLS and CDR2 YYNGEE. This CDR3 is built from 16 residues. V shed 4 bases and J 6 bases; nucleotides not matched to a gene: 11.

In this sample, this clonotype turned up a few times. The rearrangement joins TRBV6-1 to TRBJ1-3; D uncertain. CDR3 length equals 14 residues. Per germline, CDR1 MNHNS and CDR2 SASEGT. V shed 3 bases and J shed 0 bases, with 6 bases lying between them. The CDR3 DNA is TGTGCCAGCAGTGATAGTCGCTCTGGAAACACCATATATTTT. Amino acid sequence: CASSDSRSGNTIYF.

This clonotype was recorded a few times. The rearrangement uses TRBV12-3 or TRBV12-4 and TRBJ2-1; 10 bases align to TRBD2. The V segment lost 0 bases and the J segment 4 bases; nucleotides outside the gene matches: 3. The CDR3 contains 16 residues. The DNA of the CDR3 is TGTGCCAGCAGTTTAGCGCCTAGCGGGGGATACAATGAGCAGTTCTTC. Residues: CASSLAPSGGYNEQFF.

This chain uses TRBV7-9 with TRBJ2-5; 9 bases match TRBD1. Germline V gene data show CDR1 as SEHNR and CDR2 as FQNEAQ (reference sequence). V lost 0 bases, J lost 3 bases, and 5 bases stayed unmatched. The CDR3 covers 16 residues. The CDR3 nucleotides read TGTGCCAGCAGCTTAGCTGGGACAGGGCCGAAAGAGACCCAGTACTTC. This sequence encodes CASSLAGTGPKETQYF.

The sample holds a few counts of this clonotype. The chain employs TRBV6-1 and TRBJ1-1; D is unresolved. The V and J ends lost 6 bases and 1 base respectively, with 12 bases between them. Per germline, CDR1 MNHNS and CDR2 SASEGT. This CDR3 comprises 14 residues. The CDR3: CASRPWTENTEAFF. For the CDR3, the DNA is TGTGCCAGCAGACCCTGGACGGAGAACACTGAAGCTTTCTTT.

This chain links TRBV5-1 with TRBJ2-1; 7 positions agree with TRBD1. J gave up 4 bases and V 4 bases, and 8 bases lay outside the gene matches. Germline V gives CDR1 SGHRS, CDR2 YFSETQ. The CDR3 totals 15 residues. In DNA, the CDR3 is TGCGCCAGCAGCCACCAGACAGGGAAATACAATGAGCAGTTCTTC. Amino acid sequence: CASSHQTGKYNEQFF.

The gene calls are TRBV6-5 and TRBJ1-2, with 7 positions matching TRBD1. Per the germline V gene, CDR1 is MNHEY and CDR2 is SVGAGI. V dropped 2 bases and J dropped 4; count of bases not matched to a gene: 1. There are 13 residues in the CDR3. CDR3 sequence reads: CASSYDRAYGYTF. The CDR3 coding sequence is TGTGCCAGCAGTTACGACAGGGCCTATGGCTACACCTTC.

This clonotype has ten or more counts. This rearrangement joins TRBV6-1 to TRBJ1-1, with unresolved D. Germline CDR1 MNHNS, CDR2 SASEGT. V was clipped by 8 bases and J by 0 bases, with 13 bases between them. CDR3 length: 14 residues. CDR3 region: CASQSSDLNTEAFF. CDR3 nucleotides: TGTGCCAGCCAGAGCTCCGACCTGAACACTGAAGCTTTCTTT.

At least ten counts were recorded for this clonotype. The V call is TRBV12-3 or TRBV12-4, the J call TRBJ1-1; D is unclear. Trimming removed 7 bases at V and 1 base at J, with 16 bases between. The CDR3 runs 15 residues. The CDR3, as DNA: TGTGCCAGCACCAGCTCACAGCCGGGGAACACTGAAGCTTTCTTT. It yields the protein CASTSSQPGNTEAFF.

In its sample, this clonotype was seen a few times. The chain combines TRBV5-1 with TRBJ1-6; TRBD1 is a possible D gene (6 bases). The CDR3 spans 16 residues. The germline V gene has CDR1 SGHRS and CDR2 YFSETQ. V was pared by 3 bases and J by 8 bases, with 18 bases between. The chain's CDR3 is CASSSRLTGGDSPLHF. CDR3 nucleotides: TGCGCCAGCAGCTCACGGTTGACAGGAGGAGATTCACCCCTCCACTTT.

This clonotype has more than one count but fewer than ten. This chain uses TRBV10-1 with TRBJ2-2; 7 bases are shared with TRBD2. CDR1 is WNHNN, CDR2 SYGVQD, per germline (reference sequence). The CDR3 has 16 amino acids. V trimming: 5 bases; J trimming: 4 bases; junction bases outside the gene matches: 10. The CDR3 bases are TGCGCCAGCAGTCCCAGGGACTACTCGGGCACCGGGGAGCTGTTTTTT. Protein: CASSPRDYSGTGELFF.